This T cell receptor (beta chain) was captured in a study of T cell repertoires in cytomegalovirus infection. Turning to the study itself: In the study, CMV epitopes included recently identified HLA-C-restricted and well-studied HLA-B-restricted ones. CMV infection together with matching HLA type was indicated by public TCR beta signatures.

This clonotype has just a few counts. The antigen remains unidentified. TCRdb re-called the reads with MiXCR, one entry per CDR3 protein. The table shows approximately 220,000 distinct CDR3 sequences, with 30% to 45% occurring only once. CDR1 ENHRY and CDR2 SYGVKD come from the germline V gene. V dropped 10 bases and J dropped 4 bases, with 11 bases sitting between them. The CDR3 sequence is 12 residues long. Overall study results and limits: Ex vivo, HLA-C-restricted CMV-specific TCR beta clonotypes prevailed over the rest of the response. The cumulative frequency of public TCR beta families identified carriers of CMV plus the relevant HLA.

The sequence derives from a human donor in good health (CMV status not recorded). Some clones in this sample may be carry-over from other donors' samples. The specimen was CD8+ T cells from cultured PBMCs, collected from culture after CMV antigen stimulation. This chain joins TRBV10-3 and TRBJ2-1; D unresolved. The CDR3: CATGSPYNEQFF. The CDR3 region has the DNA TGTGCCACCGGGTCCCCTTACAATGAGCAGTTCTTC.